This T cell receptor (beta chain) was obtained from a study of response to subunit inactivated influenza vaccine. Findings and limits, study-wide: The authors suggested that every seasonal influenza vaccination recruits few new T cells.

In TCRdb, the RT-PCR reads were re-called with MiXCR into one record per CDR3 protein. The sample consists of around 570,000 distinct CDR3 sequences, under 9% of them appearing once. This clonotype was seen at least ten times. Its antigen is unidentified. The TCR originated in a man between 50 and 75 years old who received an inactivated influenza vaccine. Sequenced material: PBMCs from blood, taken less than 30 months after vaccination.

The CDR3 is CASSPSRSIGNTIYF. The CDR3 DNA follows: TGCGCCAGCAGCCCCTCCCGGAGTATTGGAAACACCATATATTTT. This sequence joins TRBV4-3 and TRBJ1-3; no clear D. CDR3 size: 15 residues. Germline lookup yields CDR1 LGHNA and CDR2 YSLEER. Trimming removed 4 bases at V and 3 bases at J, with 13 bases between.